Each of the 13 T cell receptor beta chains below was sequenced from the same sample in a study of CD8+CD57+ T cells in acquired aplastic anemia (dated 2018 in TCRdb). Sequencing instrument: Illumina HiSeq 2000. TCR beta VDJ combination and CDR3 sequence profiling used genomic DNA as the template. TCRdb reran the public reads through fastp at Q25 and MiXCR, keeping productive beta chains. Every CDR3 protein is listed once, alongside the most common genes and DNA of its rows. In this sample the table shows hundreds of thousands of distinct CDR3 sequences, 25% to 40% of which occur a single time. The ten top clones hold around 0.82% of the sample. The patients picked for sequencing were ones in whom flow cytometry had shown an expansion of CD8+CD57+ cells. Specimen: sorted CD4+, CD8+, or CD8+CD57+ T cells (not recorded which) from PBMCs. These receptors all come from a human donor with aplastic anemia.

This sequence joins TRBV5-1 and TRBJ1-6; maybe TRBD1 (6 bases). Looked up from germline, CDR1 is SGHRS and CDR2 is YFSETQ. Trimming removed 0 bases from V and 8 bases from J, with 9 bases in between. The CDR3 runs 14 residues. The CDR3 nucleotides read TGCGCCAGCAGCTTGGGACAGGATGATTCACCCCTCCACTTT. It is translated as CASSLGQDDSPLHF.

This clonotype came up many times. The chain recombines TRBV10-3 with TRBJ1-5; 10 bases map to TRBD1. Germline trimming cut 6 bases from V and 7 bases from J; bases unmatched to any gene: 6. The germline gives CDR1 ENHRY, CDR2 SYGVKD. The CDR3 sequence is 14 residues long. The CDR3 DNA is TGTGCCATCAGCGGACAGGGGGAAGGCCAGCCCCAGCATTTT. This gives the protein CAISGQGEGQPQHF.

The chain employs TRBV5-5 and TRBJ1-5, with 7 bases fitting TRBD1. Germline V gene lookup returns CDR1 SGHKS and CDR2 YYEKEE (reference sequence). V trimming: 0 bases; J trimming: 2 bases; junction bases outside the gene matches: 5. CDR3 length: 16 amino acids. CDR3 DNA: TGTGCCAGCAGCTTGGGGGGGACAGCGGGCAATCAGCCCCAGCATTTT. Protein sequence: CASSLGGTAGNQPQHF.

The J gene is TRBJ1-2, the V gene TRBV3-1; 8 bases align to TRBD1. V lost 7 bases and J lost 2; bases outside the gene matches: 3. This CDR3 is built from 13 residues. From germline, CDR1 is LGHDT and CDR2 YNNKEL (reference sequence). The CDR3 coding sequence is TGTGCCAGCACAAACAGGGGGAACTATGGCTACACCTTC. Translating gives CASTNRGNYGYTF.

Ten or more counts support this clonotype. The CDR3 nucleotides read TGTGCCAGCAGCTTAGAAGCAATGAACACTGAAGCTTTCTTT. This encodes CASSLEAMNTEAFF. V is TRBV7-8 and J is TRBJ1-1; no definite D call. Per the germline V gene, CDR1 is SGHVS and CDR2 is FQNEAQ. V shed 1 base and J shed 0 bases, with 6 bases lying between them. The CDR3 extends over 14 amino acids.

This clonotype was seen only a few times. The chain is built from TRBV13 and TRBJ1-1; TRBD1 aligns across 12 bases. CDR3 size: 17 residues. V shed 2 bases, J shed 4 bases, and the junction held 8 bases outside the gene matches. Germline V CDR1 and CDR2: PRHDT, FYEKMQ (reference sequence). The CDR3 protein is CASSLPRDRGRGTEAFF. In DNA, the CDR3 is TGTGCCAGCAGCTTACCCCGGGACAGGGGGCGGGGCACTGAAGCTTTCTTT.

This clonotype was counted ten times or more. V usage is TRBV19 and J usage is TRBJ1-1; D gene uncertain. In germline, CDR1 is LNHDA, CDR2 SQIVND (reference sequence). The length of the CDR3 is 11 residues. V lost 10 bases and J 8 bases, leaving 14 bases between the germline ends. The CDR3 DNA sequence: TGTGCCACCCGATGGGGTTCCGAAGCTTTCTTT. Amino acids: CATRWGSEAFF.

CDR3 in amino acids: CASSQRGEQYV. DNA for the CDR3: TGTGCCAGCAGTCAGCGGGGCGAGCAGTACGTC. This chain uses TRBV6-6 with TRBJ2-7, with TRBD2 identical over 7 bases. The CDR3 sequence is 11 residues long. V was pared by 5 bases and J by 6 bases, with 1 base of the junction left unmatched. From germline, CDR1 is MNHNY and CDR2 SVGAGI (reference sequence).

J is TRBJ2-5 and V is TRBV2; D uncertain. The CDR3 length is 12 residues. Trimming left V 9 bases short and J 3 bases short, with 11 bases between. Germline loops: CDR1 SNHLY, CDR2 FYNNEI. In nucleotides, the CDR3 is TGTGCCAGTAGAAGGATCGAAGAGACCCAGTACTTC. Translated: CASRRIEETQYF.

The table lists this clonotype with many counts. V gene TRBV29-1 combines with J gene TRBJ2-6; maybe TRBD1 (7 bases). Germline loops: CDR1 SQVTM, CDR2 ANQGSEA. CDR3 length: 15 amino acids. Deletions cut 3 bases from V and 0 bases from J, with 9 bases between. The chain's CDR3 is CSVERDSSGANVLTF. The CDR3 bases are TGCAGCGTTGAGCGGGACAGCTCTGGGGCCAACGTCCTGACTTTC.

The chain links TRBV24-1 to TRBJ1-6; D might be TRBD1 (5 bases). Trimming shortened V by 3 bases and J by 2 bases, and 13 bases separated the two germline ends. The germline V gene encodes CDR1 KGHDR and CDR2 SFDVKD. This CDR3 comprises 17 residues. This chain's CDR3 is CATSDPGGNPYNSPLHF. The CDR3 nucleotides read TGTGCCACCAGTGATCCGGGGGGGAACCCCTATAATTCACCCCTCCACTTT.

CDR3 sequence: CASSPIGNGREAFF. The CDR3 nucleotides are TGTGCCAGCAGTCCCATCGGGAATGGGAGAGAAGCTTTCTTT. The genes are TRBV2 and TRBJ1-1; the D is unclear. V gave up 5 bases and J gave up 8 bases, with 18 bases separating them. Per the germline V gene, CDR1 is SNHLY and CDR2 is FYNNEI. This CDR3 has 14 residues.

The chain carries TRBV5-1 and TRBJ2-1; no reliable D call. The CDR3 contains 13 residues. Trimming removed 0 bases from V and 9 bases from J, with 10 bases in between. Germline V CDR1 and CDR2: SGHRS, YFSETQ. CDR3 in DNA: TGCGCCAGCAGCTTGGGTCCACCAGGTGAGCAGTTCTTC. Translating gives CASSLGPPGEQFF.